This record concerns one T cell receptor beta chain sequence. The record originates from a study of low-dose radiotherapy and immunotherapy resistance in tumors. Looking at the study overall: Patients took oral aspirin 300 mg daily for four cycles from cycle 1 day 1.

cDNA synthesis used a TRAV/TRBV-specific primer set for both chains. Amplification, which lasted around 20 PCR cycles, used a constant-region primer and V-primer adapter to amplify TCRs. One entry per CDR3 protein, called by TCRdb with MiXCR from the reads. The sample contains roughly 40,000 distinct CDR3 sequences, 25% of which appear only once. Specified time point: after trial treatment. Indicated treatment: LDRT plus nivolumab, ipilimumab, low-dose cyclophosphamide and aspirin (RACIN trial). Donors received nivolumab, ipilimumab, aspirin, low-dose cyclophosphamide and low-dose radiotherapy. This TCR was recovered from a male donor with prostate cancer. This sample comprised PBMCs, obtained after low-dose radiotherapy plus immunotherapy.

DNA for the CDR3: TGTGCCAGCAGCCAAACCAACACCGTCAGGGTCGTCAATGAGCAGTTCTTC. Its translation is CASSQTNTVRVVNEQFF. The chain is built from TRBV21-1 and TRBJ2-1; whether TRBD1, the table's D call, matches the DNA was not checked. TRBV21-1 is a pseudogene. CDR3 length: 17 residues.